The 21 T cell receptor beta chains in this list originate from one sample, sequenced in a study of shared T cell receptors in the human thymus. Profiled with immunoSEQ multiplex PCR; TCRdb holds only in-frame clones, not every one. This table holds approximately 730,000 clones, 70% to 90% found once. The sample also formed part of further work on human thymus T cells.

Input material: thymocytes. The receptor set was obtained from a girl less than two years old with a congenital heart defect.

The genes are TRBV28 and TRBJ2-3; 12 positions agree with TRBD1. V gave up 6 bases and J gave up 3 bases; unmatched junction bases: 10. Germline V gives CDR1 MDHEN, CDR2 SYDVKM. The length of the CDR3 is 17 residues. For the CDR3, the DNA is TGTGCCAGCAGGCATACCGGGGACAGGGGGCAGACAGATACGCAGTATTTT. Its protein is CASRHTGDRGQTDTQYF.

This sequence joins TRBV4-1 and TRBJ2-1, with 15 nucleotides matching TRBD2. V was clipped by 6 bases and J by 6 bases; unmatched bases: 9. CDR1 MGHRA and CDR2 YSYEKL come from the germline V gene. This CDR3 region has 17 residues. CDR3 amino acids: CASSRGLAGGKSNEQFF. CDR3 sequence (DNA): TGCGCCAGCAGTCGCGGACTAGCGGGGGGGAAGAGCAATGAGCAGTTCTTC.

The chain links TRBV7-9 to TRBJ1-2, with 7 bases that match TRBD1. In germline, CDR1 is SEHNR, CDR2 FQNEAQ (reference sequence). The J segment lost 4 bases and the V segment lost 6 bases, leaving 11 bases of the junction unmatched. This CDR3 is 15 amino acids long. The CDR3 coding sequence is TGTGCCAGCAGAGGTGGACAGGAGCCCGCCTATGGCTACACCTTC. Amino acids: CASRGGQEPAYGYTF.

V and J are TRBV6-5 and TRBJ1-2; D not certain. The CDR3 sequence is 16 residues long. Germline CDR1 is MNHEY and CDR2 is SVGAGI. Trimming took 2 bases from V and 3 from J, leaving 16 bases between them. The CDR3 bases are TGTGCCAGCAGTTACGGATCGGGGAGGTGGGACTATGGCTACACCTTC. It is translated as CASSYGSGRWDYGYTF.

This chain uses TRBV4-1 with TRBJ2-7, with D maybe TRBD1 (5 bases). This CDR3 has 17 amino acids. Germline CDR1 and CDR2: MGHRA and YSYEKL. Trimming removed 1 base from V and 0 bases from J, with 16 bases in between. CDR3 in DNA: TGCGCCAGCAGCCAAGGTGTATCTAGGGGATCCTCCTACGAGCAGTACTTC. Encoded protein: CASSQGVSRGSSYEQYF.

The V and J genes are TRBV13 and TRBJ1-2, with D uncertain. CDR1 and CDR2 (germline): PRHDT, FYEKMQ (reference sequence). V was clipped by 5 bases and J by 3 bases, with 7 bases between them. CDR3 length: 12 amino acids. The CDR3 here is CASSPRYYGYTF. The CDR3 DNA sequence: TGTGCCAGCAGCCCCCGTTACTATGGCTACACCTTC.

The chain is built from TRBV28 and TRBJ2-5; TRBD1 is a possible D gene (5 bases). V lost 2 bases and J lost 1, with 8 bases in between. From germline, CDR1 is MDHEN and CDR2 SYDVKM. This CDR3 is 14 amino acids long. CDR3 residues: CASSLRQLQETQYF. CDR3 bases: TGTGCCAGCAGTTTACGACAGCTCCAAGAGACCCAGTACTTC.

This chain connects TRBV7-4 to TRBJ1-2; TRBD1 might be the D (5 bases). Trimming pared 3 bases from V and 3 bases from J, leaving 14 bases between. CDR1 SGHVT and CDR2 SQSDAQ come from the germline V gene. CDR3 length: 15 residues. CDR3 sequence (DNA): TGTGCCAGCAGCTTTTGGTCCGACAGCCACTATGGCTACACCTTC. Amino acids: CASSFWSDSHYGYTF.

The chain uses TRBV9 and TRBJ2-3, with 8 bases that match TRBD2. J gave up 3 bases and V 7 bases, and 4 bases lay outside the gene matches. Germline CDR1 is SGDLS and CDR2 is YYNGEE. The CDR3 spans 13 residues. The DNA for the CDR3 is TGTGCCAGCGACGGGGGGGGTACAGATACGCAGTATTTT. Translation: CASDGGGTDTQYF.

This rearrangement joins TRBV25-1 to TRBJ1-1, with D perhaps TRBD1 (6 bases). Between the trimmed V and J ends, which lost 5 bases and 5 bases, there was a span of 12 bases. The CDR3 has 13 amino acids. Germline V gives CDR1 MGHDK, CDR2 SYGVNS. CDR3 sequence (DNA): TGTGCCAGCAGTTACAGGGCTGGTACTGAAGCTTTCTTT. Its translation is CASSYRAGTEAFF. Combining the CDR3 with reference TRBV25-1 and TRBJ1-1 gives the whole variable domain EADIYQTPRYLVIGTGKKITLECSQTMGHDKMYWYQQDPGMELHLIHYSYGVNSTEKGDLSSESTVSRIRTEHFPLTLESARPSHTSQYLCASSYRAGTEAFFGQGTRLTVV.

The chain links TRBV7-9 to TRBJ1-2; a weak D match, TRBD1 (5 bases). The CDR3 covers 18 residues. In germline, CDR1 is SEHNR, CDR2 FQNEAQ (reference sequence). The V end was cut by 8 bases, the J end by 6 bases, with 31 bases between. The CDR3: CASYPPRGRVPHEHGYTF. For the CDR3, the DNA is TGTGCCAGCTACCCCCCTAGGGGCAGGGTACCCCACGAGCATGGCTACACCTTC. Full variable domain (missing parts from reference TRBV7-9 and TRBJ1-2): DTGVSQNPRHKITKRGQNVTFRCDPISEHNRLYWYRQTLGQGPEFLTYFQNEAQLEKSRLLSDRFSAERPKGSFSTLEIQRTEQGDSAMYLCASYPPRGRVPHEHGYTFGSGTRLTVV.

V and J are TRBV10-3 and TRBJ2-1, with 7 nucleotides matching TRBD1. The CDR3 contains 14 residues. Looked up from germline, CDR1 is ENHRY and CDR2 is SYGVKD. V dropped 7 bases and J dropped 3; count of bases not matched to a gene: 6. CDR3 nucleotide sequence: TGTGCCATCAACAGGGGCCAAGACTACAATGAGCAGTTCTTC. Its protein product is CAINRGQDYNEQFF.

This clone was seen a few times. This sequence joins TRBV4-2 and TRBJ1-1; TRBD1 agrees at 7 bases. The germline V gene encodes CDR1 LGHNA and CDR2 YNFKEQ. With V trimmed by 5 bases and J by 5 bases, 26 bases remained unmatched. The CDR3 totals 20 residues. The CDR3 region is CASSCRRRAPGGGRQTEAFF. The DNA for the CDR3 is TGTGCCAGCAGCTGCCGTCGGAGGGCCCCTGGAGGGGGCAGGCAGACTGAAGCTTTCTTT.

The CDR3 loop is CASSESGSSYNEQFF. Written as DNA, the CDR3 is TGCGCCAGCAGTGAGTCGGGGAGCTCCTACAATGAGCAGTTCTTC. The chain combines TRBV10-1 with TRBJ2-1, with D possibly being TRBD2 (5 bases). The CDR3 has 15 amino acids. Germline V CDR1 and CDR2: WNHNN, SYGVQD (reference sequence). V dropped 0 bases and J dropped 0 bases, with 6 bases sitting between them.

This chain joins TRBV10-3 and TRBJ2-7; 8 positions agree with TRBD2. The CDR3 loop spans 15 amino acids. V shed 7 bases, J shed 0 bases, and the junction held 8 bases outside the gene matches. Per the germline V gene, CDR1 is ENHRY and CDR2 is SYGVKD. The CDR3 protein is CAIKRSGGYSYEQYF. In DNA form, the CDR3 reads TGTGCCATCAAGAGAAGCGGGGGTTACTCCTACGAGCAGTACTTC.

The CDR3 nucleotides read TGTGCCAGCAGCCCATCCCTAGCGGGGGGAGAGGTTGAGCAGTTCTTC. Amino acid sequence: CASSPSLAGGEVEQFF. The chain carries TRBV14 and TRBJ2-1; 11 bases match TRBD2. V shed 4 bases, J shed 9 bases, and the junction held 11 bases outside the gene matches. CDR1 is SGHDN and CDR2 is FVKESK in the germline V gene. The CDR3 is 16 amino acids. The full variable domain, its missing parts supplied by reference TRBV14 and TRBJ2-1, is EAGVTQFPSHSVIEKGQTVTLRCDPISGHDNLYWYRRVMGKEIKFLLHFVKESKQDESGMPNNRFLAERTGGTYSTLKVQPAELEDSGVYFCASSPSLAGGEVEQFFGPGTRLTVL.

The V call is TRBV14, the J call TRBJ1-6; D is unresolved. Trimming removed 0 bases at V and 9 bases at J, with 12 bases between. The CDR3 extends over 15 amino acids. Germline V lookup: CDR1 SGHDN, CDR2 FVKESK. CDR3 sequence reads: CASSQDCSEGSPLHF. CDR3 bases: TGTGCCAGCAGCCAAGACTGTTCCGAGGGTTCACCCCTCCACTTT.

V usage is TRBV28 and J usage is TRBJ1-2; TRBD1 might be the D (5 bases). Trimming removed 10 bases at V and 0 bases at J, with 18 bases between. The germline V gene encodes CDR1 MDHEN and CDR2 SYDVKM. The CDR3 consists of 15 residues. CDR3 protein: CATYVGTSANYGYTF. CDR3 bases: TGTGCCACCTATGTGGGGACTTCAGCTAACTATGGCTACACCTTC.

The chain couples TRBV5-6 to TRBJ1-1; D is unclear. This CDR3 spans 15 amino acids. V lost 0 bases to trimming and J lost 6 bases, with 15 bases between them. Germline V CDR1 and CDR2: SGHDT, YYEEEE. This chain's CDR3 is CASSLVGPGGAEAFF. CDR3 bases: TGTGCCAGCAGCTTGGTCGGCCCCGGCGGGGCTGAAGCTTTCTTT. The whole variable domain, filled in from reference TRBV5-6 and TRBJ1-1, reads DAGVTQSPTHLIKTRGQQVTLRCSPKSGHDTVSWYQQALGQGPQFIFQYYEEEERQRGNFPDRFSGHQFPNYSSELNVNALLLGDSALYLCASSLVGPGGAEAFFGQGTRLTVV.

The rearrangement links TRBV6-5 to TRBJ1-2; TRBD1 might be the D (6 bases). V lost 4 bases and J lost 1, with 13 bases in between. CDR3 length equals 15 residues. Per the germline V gene, CDR1 is MNHEY and CDR2 is SVGAGI. The CDR3 spells CASSFLTGFNYGYTF. CDR3 nucleotide sequence: TGTGCCAGCAGTTTTCTGACAGGCTTTAACTATGGCTACACCTTC.

The chain has TRBV6-1 and TRBJ2-7; perhaps TRBD2 as D (7 bases). V was shortened by 2 bases and J by 8 bases, with 13 bases between the two germline ends. The CDR3 has 13 residues. Per germline, CDR1 MNHNS and CDR2 SASEGT. The chain's CDR3 is CASSEKGGRKQYF. The CDR3, as DNA: TGTGCCAGCAGTGAAAAGGGGGGGCGAAAGCAGTACTTC.